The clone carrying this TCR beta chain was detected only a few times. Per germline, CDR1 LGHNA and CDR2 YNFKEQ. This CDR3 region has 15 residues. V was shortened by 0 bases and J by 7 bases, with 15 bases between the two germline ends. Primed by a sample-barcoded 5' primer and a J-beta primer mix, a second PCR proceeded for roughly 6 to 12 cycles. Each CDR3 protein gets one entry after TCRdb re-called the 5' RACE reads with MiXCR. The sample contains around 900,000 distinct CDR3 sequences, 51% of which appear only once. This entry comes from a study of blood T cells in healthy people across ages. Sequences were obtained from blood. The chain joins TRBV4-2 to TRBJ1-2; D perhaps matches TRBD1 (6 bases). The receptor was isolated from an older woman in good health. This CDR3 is CASSQDLVGAGGYTF. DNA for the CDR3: TGTGCCAGCAGCCAAGATTTGGTGGGGGCGGGTGGCTACACCTTC.